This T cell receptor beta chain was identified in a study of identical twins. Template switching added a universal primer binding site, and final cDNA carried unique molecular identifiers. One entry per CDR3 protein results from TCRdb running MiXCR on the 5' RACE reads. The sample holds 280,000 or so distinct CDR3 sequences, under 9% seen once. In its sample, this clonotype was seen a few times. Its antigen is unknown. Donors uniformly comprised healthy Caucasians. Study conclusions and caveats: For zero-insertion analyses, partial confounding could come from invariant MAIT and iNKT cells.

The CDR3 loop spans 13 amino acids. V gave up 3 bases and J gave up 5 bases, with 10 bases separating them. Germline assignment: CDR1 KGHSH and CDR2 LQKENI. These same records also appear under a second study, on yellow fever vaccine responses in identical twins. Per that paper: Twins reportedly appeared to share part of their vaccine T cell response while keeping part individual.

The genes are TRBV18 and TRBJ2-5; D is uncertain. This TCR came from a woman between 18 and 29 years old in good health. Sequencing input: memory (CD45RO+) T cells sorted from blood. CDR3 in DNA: TGTGCCAGCTCACCCCAAAGCCCCGAGACCCAGTACTTC. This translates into CASSPQSPETQYF.